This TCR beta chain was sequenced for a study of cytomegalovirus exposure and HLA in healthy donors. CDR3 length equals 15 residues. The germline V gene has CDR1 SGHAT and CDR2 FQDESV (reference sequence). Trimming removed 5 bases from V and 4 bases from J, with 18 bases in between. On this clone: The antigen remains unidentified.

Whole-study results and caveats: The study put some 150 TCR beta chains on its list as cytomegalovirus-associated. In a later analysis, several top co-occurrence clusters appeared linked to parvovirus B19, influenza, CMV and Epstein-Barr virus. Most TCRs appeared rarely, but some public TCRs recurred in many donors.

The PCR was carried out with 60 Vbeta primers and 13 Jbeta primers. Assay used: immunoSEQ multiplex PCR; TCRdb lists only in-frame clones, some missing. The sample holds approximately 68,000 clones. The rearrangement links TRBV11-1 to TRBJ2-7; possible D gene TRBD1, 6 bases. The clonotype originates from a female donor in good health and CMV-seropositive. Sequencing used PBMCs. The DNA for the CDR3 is TGTGCCAGCAGCCTAAGGAGAGGACAGAGATACGAGCAGTACTTC. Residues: CASSLRRGQRYEQYF.